The rows below give T cell receptor beta chains drawn from one sample of a study of response to subunit inactivated influenza vaccine. MiXCR was run by TCRdb on the RT-PCR reads, yielding one entry per CDR3 protein. The sample shows about 190,000 distinct CDR3 sequences, around an eighth of them seen only once. The source was CD8+ T cells sorted from PBMCs, collected about 5 days after vaccination. These receptors all stem from a man aged 45-60 years who received an inactivated influenza vaccine. CDR3s include the opening cysteine and the closing phenylalanine or tryptophan. D genes are given only for firm matches. Some rows mark clone size as missing; the rest say once, few, many or name a class of expanded clone.

j_gene: TRBJ2-5
d_gene: TRBD2
v_gene: TRBV7-2
abundance: few
CDR3aa: CASSTGLARSRETQYF
CDR3nt: TGTGCCAGCAGCACTGGACTAGCCAGAAGTAGAGAGACCCAGTACTTC

j_gene: TRBJ2-1
d_gene: TRBD1
v_gene: TRBV4-2
abundance: -
CDR3aa: CASSQERTGVYNEQFF
CDR3nt: TGTGCCAGCAGCCAAGAACGGACAGGGGTGTACAATGAGCAGTTCTTC

j_gene: TRBJ1-2
d_gene: -
v_gene: TRBV7-9
abundance: many
CDR3aa: CASSLGTGAYLYGYTF
CDR3nt: TGTGCCAGCAGCTTAGGAACCGGGGCCTACCTTTATGGCTACACCTTC

j_gene: TRBJ2-5
d_gene: TRBD2
v_gene: TRBV3-1
abundance: few
CDR3aa: CASSQDLLAGGEETQYF
CDR3nt: TGTGCCAGCAGCCAAGATTTGCTAGCGGGAGGGGAAGAGACCCAGTACTTC

j_gene: TRBJ2-1
d_gene: TRBD1
v_gene: TRBV5-1
abundance: -
CDR3aa: CASSSTGGSFF
CDR3nt: TGCGCCAGCAGCTCGACAGGGGGCAGTTTCTTC

j_gene: TRBJ1-2
d_gene: -
v_gene: TRBV4-1
abundance: few
CDR3aa: CASSQDPGYPNYGYTF
CDR3nt: TGCGCCAGCAGCCAAGATCCGGGCTACCCCAACTATGGCTACACCTTC

j_gene: TRBJ2-1
d_gene: -
v_gene: TRBV25-1
abundance: few
CDR3aa: CASSDTGIVEQFF
CDR3nt: TGTGCCAGCAGTGACACAGGGATCGTAGAGCAGTTCTTC

j_gene: TRBJ2-7
d_gene: -
v_gene: TRBV27
abundance: -
CDR3aa: CASSLIGHDRPYEQYF
CDR3nt: TGTGCCAGCAGTTTAATCGGGCACGACCGTCCCTACGAGCAGTACTTC

j_gene: TRBJ1-2
d_gene: TRBD1
v_gene: TRBV4-3
abundance: -
CDR3aa: CASSQAPWGQGSGGYTF
CDR3nt: TGCGCCAGCAGCCAAGCACCGTGGGGACAGGGGTCTGGTGGCTACACCTTC

j_gene: TRBJ2-1
d_gene: TRBD2
v_gene: TRBV20-1
abundance: -
CDR3aa: CSASGSGRAINEQFF
CDR3nt: TGCAGTGCTAGTGGTAGCGGGAGGGCCATCAATGAGCAGTTCTTC

j_gene: TRBJ2-1
d_gene: -
v_gene: TRBV7-9
abundance: few
CDR3aa: CASSPASGLGEQFF
CDR3nt: TGTGCCAGCAGCCCAGCGTCGGGTCTCGGGGAGCAGTTCTTC

j_gene: TRBJ2-1
d_gene: TRBD2
v_gene: TRBV20-1
abundance: many
CDR3aa: CSDGRANEQFF
CDR3nt: TGCAGTGACGGGAGGGCCAATGAGCAGTTCTTC

j_gene: TRBJ2-1
d_gene: TRBD2
v_gene: TRBV9
abundance: -
CDR3aa: CASSLPGLAEPTTHNEQFF
CDR3nt: TGTGCCAGCAGCTTGCCGGGACTAGCGGAACCTACTACTCACAATGAGCAGTTCTTC

j_gene: TRBJ2-7
d_gene: -
v_gene: TRBV29-1
abundance: many
CDR3aa: CSVEVGGPYEQYF
CDR3nt: TGCAGCGTTGAAGTTGGTGGACCCTACGAGCAGTACTTC

j_gene: TRBJ1-2
d_gene: -
v_gene: TRBV19
abundance: -
CDR3aa: CASSIGGTGNYGYTF
CDR3nt: TGTGCCAGTAGTATTGGGGGAACGGGGAACTATGGCTACACCTTC

j_gene: TRBJ1-2
d_gene: -
v_gene: TRBV20-1
abundance: -
CDR3aa: CSARDKRRGNYGYTF
CDR3nt: TGCAGTGCTAGAGATAAGAGGCGGGGTAACTATGGCTACACCTTC

j_gene: TRBJ2-3
d_gene: TRBD2
v_gene: TRBV5-5
abundance: -
CDR3aa: CASSLQRGGADTQYF
CDR3nt: TGTGCCAGCAGCCTCCAGCGGGGGGGAGCAGATACGCAGTATTTT

j_gene: TRBJ1-1
d_gene: TRBD1
v_gene: TRBV5-1
abundance: many
CDR3aa: CASSAGQLNTEAFF
CDR3nt: TGCGCCAGCAGCGCGGGACAGTTGAACACTGAAGCTTTCTTT

j_gene: TRBJ1-1
d_gene: -
v_gene: TRBV11-3
abundance: many
CDR3aa: CASSESGDGRTEAFF
CDR3nt: TGTGCCAGCAGCGAGTCAGGGGATGGCAGGACTGAAGCTTTCTTT

j_gene: TRBJ2-1
d_gene: TRBD1
v_gene: TRBV6-1
abundance: -
CDR3aa: CASSSRDRTMDEQFF
CDR3nt: TGTGCCAGCAGCTCCCGGGACAGGACCATGGATGAGCAGTTCTTC

j_gene: TRBJ2-1
d_gene: -
v_gene: TRBV7-9
abundance: -
CDR3aa: CASSTTGSYNEQFF
CDR3nt: TGTGCCAGCAGCACAACCGGGAGTTACAATGAGCAGTTCTTC

j_gene: TRBJ2-7
d_gene: -
v_gene: TRBV12-3/TRBV12-4
abundance: few
CDR3aa: CASRGPGGGGAYEQYF
CDR3nt: TGTGCCAGCAGAGGCCCAGGGGGCGGGGGGGCCTACGAGCAGTACTTC

j_gene: TRBJ1-5
d_gene: -
v_gene: TRBV4-1
abundance: few
CDR3aa: CASSQVSGFQPQHF
CDR3nt: TGCGCCAGCAGCCAAGTAAGCGGGTTTCAGCCCCAGCATTTT

j_gene: TRBJ2-3
d_gene: -
v_gene: TRBV2
abundance: few
CDR3aa: CASSELASDTQYF
CDR3nt: TGTGCCAGCAGTGAGCTAGCCTCAGATACGCAGTATTTT

j_gene: TRBJ2-7
d_gene: -
v_gene: TRBV14
abundance: -
CDR3aa: CASSPYRTHYEQYF
CDR3nt: TGTGCCAGCAGCCCTTACCGGACCCACTACGAGCAGTACTTC

j_gene: TRBJ2-7
d_gene: -
v_gene: TRBV4-2
abundance: -
CDR3aa: CASSQVGQGPESASLAYEQYF
CDR3nt: TGTGCCAGCAGCCAAGTCGGCCAGGGGCCCGAATCAGCAAGCCTAGCCTACGAGCAGTACTTC

j_gene: TRBJ2-7
d_gene: TRBD1
v_gene: TRBV6-1
abundance: few
CDR3aa: CASSLLATGAYEQYF
CDR3nt: TGTGCCAGCAGTCTTCTAGCGACAGGGGCGTACGAGCAGTACTTC

j_gene: TRBJ2-5
d_gene: -
v_gene: TRBV25-1
abundance: -
CDR3aa: CASSDSTQYF
CDR3nt: TGTGCCAGCAGTGATTCGACCCAGTACTTC

j_gene: TRBJ2-1
d_gene: -
v_gene: TRBV7-9
abundance: -
CDR3aa: CASSLGSGLQFF
CDR3nt: TGTGCCAGCAGCTTAGGGTCGGGACTGCAGTTCTTC

j_gene: TRBJ2-3
d_gene: -
v_gene: TRBV5-1
abundance: -
CDR3aa: CASSEYTDTQYF
CDR3nt: TGCGCCAGCAGCGAATACACAGATACGCAGTATTTT

j_gene: TRBJ2-6
d_gene: -
v_gene: TRBV21-1
abundance: few
CDR3aa: CASRKWGVLTF
CDR3nt: TGTGCCAGCAGGAAATGGGGCGTCCTGACTTTC

j_gene: TRBJ2-5
d_gene: TRBD2
v_gene: TRBV20-1
abundance: -
CDR3aa: CSARGDLAGEWKETQYF
CDR3nt: TGCAGTGCTAGAGGGGATCTAGCGGGAGAGTGGAAAGAGACCCAGTACTTC

j_gene: TRBJ2-5
d_gene: -
v_gene: TRBV3-1
abundance: -
CDR3aa: CASSQVISGVPVSLSLQETQYF
CDR3nt: TGTGCCAGCAGCCAAGTAATCTCGGGAGTCCCCGTCTCCCTGAGTTTACAAGAGACCCAGTACTTC

j_gene: TRBJ1-1
d_gene: -
v_gene: TRBV6-2/TRBV6-3
abundance: -
CDR3aa: CASSYQGRDTEAFF
CDR3nt: TGTGCCAGCAGTTACCAGGGGAGGGACACTGAAGCTTTCTTT

j_gene: TRBJ2-7
d_gene: TRBD2
v_gene: TRBV12-3/TRBV12-4
abundance: -
CDR3aa: CASSPTSGGVYEQYF
CDR3nt: TGTGCCAGCAGTCCAACTAGCGGGGGAGTCTACGAGCAGTACTTC

j_gene: TRBJ2-7
d_gene: TRBD1
v_gene: TRBV6-2/TRBV6-3
abundance: many
CDR3aa: CASSYSGTGSEQYF
CDR3nt: TGTGCCAGCAGTTACTCCGGGACAGGGTCCGAGCAGTACTTC

j_gene: TRBJ2-1
d_gene: TRBD2
v_gene: TRBV4-3
abundance: -
CDR3aa: CASSQVRGEGPYNEQFF
CDR3nt: TGCGCCAGCAGCCAAGTTCGCGGGGAGGGCCCCTACAATGAGCAGTTCTTC

j_gene: TRBJ1-2
d_gene: -
v_gene: TRBV7-9
abundance: few
CDR3aa: CASERNYGYTF
CDR3nt: TGTGCCAGCGAGAGGAACTATGGCTACACCTTC